This entry lists 14 T cell receptor beta chains sequenced from one sample in a study of read filtering for tumor transcriptome and immune sequencing. From 300 to 400 ng of RNA, a library with molecular barcoded alpha/delta and beta/gamma adaptors was made. TCRdb reprocessed the reads with MiXCR, giving one entry per CDR3 protein. Seen here are 62,000 or so distinct CDR3 sequences, approximately 22% observed once, and the top ten hold 17%. The sequenced material came from a population of CD138-negative cells sorted from bone marrow. These receptor sequences come from a donor aged 40 or older with multiple myeloma.

This clonotype was observed many times. This chain uses TRBV28 with TRBJ1-2, with 8 bases matching TRBD1. The V gene's germline CDR1 is MDHEN and CDR2 SYDVKM. CDR3 length equals 13 residues. Losses at the gene ends were 6 bases for V and 7 bases for J; bases not matched to a gene: 7. In DNA form, the CDR3 reads TGTGCCAGCAGCCTTACAGGGGGAAGTGGCTACACCTTC. This translates into CASSLTGGSGYTF.

This clonotype is medium-sized within its sample. The V gene is TRBV5-1, the J gene TRBJ2-1; the D gene is possibly TRBD2 (7 bases). Germline values: CDR1 SGHRS, CDR2 YFSETQ. This CDR3 has 14 residues. Trimming removed 5 bases from V and 4 bases from J, with 13 bases in between. The CDR3: CASRGGTRYNEQFF. As DNA, the CDR3 is TGCGCCAGCAGGGGAGGGACAAGATACAATGAGCAGTTCTTC. The full variable domain, in which reference TRBV5-1 and TRBJ2-1 provide the parts outside the CDR3, is KAGVTQTPRYLIKTRGQQVTLSCSPISGHRSVSWYQQTPGQGLQFLFEYFSETQRNKGNFPGRFSGRQFSNSRSEMNVSTLELGDSALYLCASRGGTRYNEQFFGPGTRLTVL.

This clonotype was seen ten or more times. The rearrangement joins TRBV12-3 or TRBV12-4 to TRBJ1-1; D is undetermined. The CDR3 is 12 amino acids. The V gene lost 3 bases and the J gene lost 5 bases, with 7 bases spanning the gap. The CDR3 bases are TGTGCCAGCAGTTTCGGTGAGACTGAAGCTTTCTTT. Amino acids: CASSFGETEAFF.

This clonotype was observed a handful of times. The genes are TRBV6-6 and TRBJ2-7, with D possibly TRBD2 on 6 matching bases. The germline gives CDR1 MNHNY, CDR2 SVGAGI (reference sequence). Trimming removed 5 bases from V and 0 bases from J, with 14 bases in between. The CDR3 has 15 residues. The CDR3 region has the DNA TGTGCCAGCAGTCCCTCCGGGGGTAGCTCCTACGAGCAGTACTTC. This translates into CASSPSGGSSYEQYF.

In its sample, this clonotype was seen many times. This chain joins TRBV2 and TRBJ2-1, with 8 bases identical to TRBD2. Unmatched junction bases numbered 6, after V lost 4 bases and J lost 4 bases. From germline, CDR1 is SNHLY and CDR2 FYNNEI. This CDR3 has 15 amino acids. The CDR3 sequence is CASSVGLAGYNEQFF. CDR3 nucleotides: TGTGCCAGCAGTGTGGGGCTAGCGGGTTACAATGAGCAGTTCTTC.

There are many counts of this clonotype. This chain uses TRBV30 with TRBJ2-1, with 7 bases that match TRBD2. The CDR3 loop spans 14 amino acids. Unmatched junction bases numbered 6, after V lost 1 base and J lost 6 bases. Germline V lookup: CDR1 GTSNPN, CDR2 SVGIG (reference sequence). CDR3 amino acids: CAWSATSQGNEQFF. In nucleotides, the CDR3 is TGTGCCTGGAGTGCGACTAGCCAAGGCAATGAGCAGTTCTTC.

As concerns this clonotype: Just one base apart from a much larger clone, this may be a read error. This rearrangement joins TRBV28 to TRBJ2-3; D may be TRBD1 or TRBD2 (5 bases each). The germline V gene encodes CDR1 MDHEN and CDR2 SYDVKM. The CDR3 spans 15 residues. The ends were cut back, 5 bases at V and 3 bases at J, with 15 bases in the middle. The CDR3 bases are TGTGCCAGCAGTCGTGGGGGAGAGGGAACAGATACGCAGTATTTT. Translating gives CASSRGGEGTDTQYF.

About this clonotype itself: Since no conserved phenylalanine or tryptophan closes the CDR3, a read error is the likely cause. This rearrangement joins TRBV29-1 to TRBJ1-1; TRBD1 agrees at 8 bases. The CDR3 consists of 13 residues. The junction had 4 bases not matched to a gene; V was cut back by 4 bases and J by 3 bases. Germline CDR1 is SQVTM and CDR2 is ANQGSEA. The CDR3 DNA is TGCAGCGTTGCACCACAGGGGGACACTGAAGCTTTCTCT. This gives the protein CSVAPQGDTEAFS.

This clonotype was seen a handful of times. The chain combines TRBV11-2 with TRBJ2-1; D call uncertain. The V gene lost 0 bases and the J gene lost 0 bases, with 6 bases spanning the gap. The CDR3 runs to 15 residues. The germline CDR1 and CDR2 sequences are SGHAT and FQNNGV. CDR3 protein: CASSLDSLSYNEQFF. DNA for the CDR3: TGTGCCAGCAGCTTAGACAGCCTCTCCTACAATGAGCAGTTCTTC.

V is TRBV2 and J is TRBJ1-3; a possible D gene is TRBD1 (6 bases). Trimming removed 6 bases at V and 0 bases at J, with 9 bases between. There are 14 residues in the CDR3. The germline V gene encodes CDR1 SNHLY and CDR2 FYNNEI. CDR3 in DNA: TGTGCCAGCAGCCAGGGGAGCTCTGGAAACACCATATATTTT. This encodes CASSQGSSGNTIYF.

This clonotype occurred once. A much larger clone is a single base away; this may be a read error. The genes are TRBV28 and TRBJ1-2; 7 nucleotides line up with TRBD1. Germline V gives CDR1 MDHEN, CDR2 SYDVKM. The CDR3 length is 14 residues. CDR3 sequence (DNA): TGTGCCAGCAGTTTGGGACAGACTAACTATGGCTACAACTTC. Residues: CASSLGQTNYGYNF.

In its sample, this clonotype ranks as medium-sized. The chain has TRBV11-2 and TRBJ1-1, with D maybe TRBD1 (6 bases). This CDR3 spans 14 amino acids. With 5 bases removed from V and 0 bases from J, the gap between germline ends came to 10 bases. CDR1 is SGHAT, CDR2 FQNNGV, per germline. The CDR3: CASSREGVNTEAFF. Written as DNA, the CDR3 is TGTGCCAGCAGCCGCGAGGGGGTGAACACTGAAGCTTTCTTT.

This clonotype was picked up many times. The gene calls are TRBV3-1 and TRBJ2-5; D may be TRBD1 (5 bases). Germline values: CDR1 LGHDT, CDR2 YNNKEL (reference sequence). The CDR3 contains 15 residues. Trimming shortened V by 2 bases and J by 10 bases, and 20 bases separated the two germline ends. This CDR3 is CASSQLLVGDGVQYF. The DNA for the CDR3 is TGTGCCAGCAGCCAACTATTGGTAGGGGATGGGGTCCAGTACTTC.

This clonotype was recorded at least ten times. The rearrangement uses TRBV29-1 and TRBJ2-3; unclear D gene. V lost 3 bases and J lost 2, with 6 bases in between. CDR1 and CDR2 (germline): SQVTM, ANQGSEA. The CDR3 has 12 amino acids. The CDR3 sequence: CSVESSTDTQYF. CDR3 sequence (DNA): TGCAGCGTTGAGTCTTCCACAGATACGCAGTATTTT.